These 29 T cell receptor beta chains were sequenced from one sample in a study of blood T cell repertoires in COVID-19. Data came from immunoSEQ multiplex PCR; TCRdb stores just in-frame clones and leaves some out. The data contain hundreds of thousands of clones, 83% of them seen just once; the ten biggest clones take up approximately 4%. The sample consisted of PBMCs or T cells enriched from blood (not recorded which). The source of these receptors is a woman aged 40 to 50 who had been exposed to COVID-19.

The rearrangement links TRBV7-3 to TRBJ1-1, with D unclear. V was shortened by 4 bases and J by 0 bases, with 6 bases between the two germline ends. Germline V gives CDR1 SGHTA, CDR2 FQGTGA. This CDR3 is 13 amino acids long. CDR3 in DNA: TGTGCCAGCAGCTCCCACATGAACACTGAAGCTTTCTTT. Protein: CASSSHMNTEAFF.

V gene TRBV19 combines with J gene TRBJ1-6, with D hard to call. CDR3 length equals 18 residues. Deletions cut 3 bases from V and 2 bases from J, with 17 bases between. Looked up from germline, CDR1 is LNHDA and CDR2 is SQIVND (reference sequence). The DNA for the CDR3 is TGTGCCAGTAGTATTCATCCCTTTTCGAGCACCTATAATTCACCCCTCCACTTT. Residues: CASSIHPFSSTYNSPLHF.

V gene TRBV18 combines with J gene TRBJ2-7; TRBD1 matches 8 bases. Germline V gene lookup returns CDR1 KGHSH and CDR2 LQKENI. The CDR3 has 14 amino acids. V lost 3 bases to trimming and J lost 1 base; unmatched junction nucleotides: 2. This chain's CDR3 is CASSPGQESYEQYF. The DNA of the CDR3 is TGTGCCAGCTCACCGGGACAGGAATCCTACGAGCAGTACTTC. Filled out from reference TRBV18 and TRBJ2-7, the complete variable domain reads NAGVMQNPRHLVRRRGQEARLRCSPMKGHSHVYWYRQLPEEGLKFMVYLQKENIIDESGMPKERFSAEFPKEGPSILRIQQVVRGDSAAYFCASSPGQESYEQYFGPGTRLTVT.

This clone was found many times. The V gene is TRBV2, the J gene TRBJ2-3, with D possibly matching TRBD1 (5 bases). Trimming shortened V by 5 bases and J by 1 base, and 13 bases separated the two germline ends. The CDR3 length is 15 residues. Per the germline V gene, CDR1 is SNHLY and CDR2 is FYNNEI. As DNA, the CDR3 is TGTGCCAGCAGTACAGGTTTCTTAGGCACAGATACGCAGTATTTT. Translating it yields CASSTGFLGTDTQYF.

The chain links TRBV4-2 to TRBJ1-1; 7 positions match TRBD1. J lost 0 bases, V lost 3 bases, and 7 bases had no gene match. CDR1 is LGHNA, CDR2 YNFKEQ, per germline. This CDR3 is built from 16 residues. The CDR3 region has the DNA TGTGCCAGCAGCCAGACAGGGTATAGTATGAACACTGAAGCTTTCTTT. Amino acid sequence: CASSQTGYSMNTEAFF.

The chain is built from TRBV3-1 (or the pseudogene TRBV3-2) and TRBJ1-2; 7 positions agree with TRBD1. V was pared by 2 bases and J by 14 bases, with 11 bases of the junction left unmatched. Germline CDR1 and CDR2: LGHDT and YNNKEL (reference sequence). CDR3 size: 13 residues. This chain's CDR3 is CASSQRVTGDPTF. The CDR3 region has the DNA TGTGCCAGCAGCCAAAGAGTAACAGGGGATCCAACCTTC.

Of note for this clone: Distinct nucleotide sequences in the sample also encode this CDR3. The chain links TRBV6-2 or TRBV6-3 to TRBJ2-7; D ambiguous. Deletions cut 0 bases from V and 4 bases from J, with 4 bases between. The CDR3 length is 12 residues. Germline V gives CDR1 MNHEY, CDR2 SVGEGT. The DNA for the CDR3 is TGTGCCAGCAGTTACTCCTCTTACGAGCAGTACTTC. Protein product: CASSYSSYEQYF.

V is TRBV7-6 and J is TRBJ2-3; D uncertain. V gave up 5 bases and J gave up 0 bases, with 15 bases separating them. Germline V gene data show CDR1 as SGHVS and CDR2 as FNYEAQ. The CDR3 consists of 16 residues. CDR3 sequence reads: CASSQQSYFSTDTQYF. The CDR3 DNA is TGTGCCAGCAGCCAACAGTCTTACTTTAGCACAGATACGCAGTATTTT.

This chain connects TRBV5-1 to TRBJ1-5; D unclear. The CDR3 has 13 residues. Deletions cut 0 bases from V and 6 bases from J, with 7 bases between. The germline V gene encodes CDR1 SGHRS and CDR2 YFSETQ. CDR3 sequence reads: CASSLGTGQPQHF. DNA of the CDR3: TGCGCCAGCAGCTTGGGTACGGGTCAGCCCCAGCATTTT.

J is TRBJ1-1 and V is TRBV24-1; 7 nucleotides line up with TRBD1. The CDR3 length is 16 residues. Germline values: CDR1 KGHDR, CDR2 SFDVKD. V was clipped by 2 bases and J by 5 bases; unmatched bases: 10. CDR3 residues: CATSDWKQQGGTEAFF. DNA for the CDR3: TGTGCCACCAGTGATTGGAAACAGCAGGGGGGTACTGAAGCTTTCTTT.

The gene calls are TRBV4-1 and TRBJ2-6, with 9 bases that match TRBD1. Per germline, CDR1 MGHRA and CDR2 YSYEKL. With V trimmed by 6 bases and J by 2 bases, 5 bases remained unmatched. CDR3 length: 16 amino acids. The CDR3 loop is CASRDRGLPGANVLTF. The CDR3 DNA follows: TGCGCCAGCAGGGACAGGGGTCTCCCTGGGGCCAACGTCCTGACTTTC.

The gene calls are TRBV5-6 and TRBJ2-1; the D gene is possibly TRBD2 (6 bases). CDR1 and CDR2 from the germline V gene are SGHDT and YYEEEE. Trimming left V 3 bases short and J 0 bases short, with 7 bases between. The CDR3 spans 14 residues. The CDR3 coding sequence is TGTGCCAGCAGCTCGGACTACTCCTACAATGAGCAGTTCTTC. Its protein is CASSSDYSYNEQFF.

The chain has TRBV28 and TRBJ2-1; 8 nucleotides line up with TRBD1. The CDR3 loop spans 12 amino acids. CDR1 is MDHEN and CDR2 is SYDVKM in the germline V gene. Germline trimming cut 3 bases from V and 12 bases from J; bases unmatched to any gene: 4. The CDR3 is CASSLGQEVQFF. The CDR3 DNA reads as TGTGCCAGCAGTTTGGGACAGGAGGTGCAGTTCTTC.

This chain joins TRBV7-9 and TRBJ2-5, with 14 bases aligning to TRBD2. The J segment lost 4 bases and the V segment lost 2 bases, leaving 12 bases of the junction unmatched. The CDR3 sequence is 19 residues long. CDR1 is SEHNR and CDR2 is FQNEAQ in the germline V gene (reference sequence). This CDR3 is CASSLRPQTSGGAGETQYF. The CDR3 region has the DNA TGTGCCAGCAGCTTAAGGCCCCAGACTAGCGGGGGGGCAGGAGAGACCCAGTACTTC. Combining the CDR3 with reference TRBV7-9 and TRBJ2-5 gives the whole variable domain DTGVSQNPRHKITKRGQNVTFRCDPISEHNRLYWYRQTLGQGPEFLTYFQNEAQLEKSRLLSDRFSAERPKGSFSTLEIQRTEQGDSAMYLCASSLRPQTSGGAGETQYFGPGTRLLVL.

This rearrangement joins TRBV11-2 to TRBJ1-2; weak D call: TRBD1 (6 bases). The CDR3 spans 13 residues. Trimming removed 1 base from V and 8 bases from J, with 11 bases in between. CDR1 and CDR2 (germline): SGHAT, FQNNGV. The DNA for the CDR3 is TGTGCCAGCAGCTTAGTTGTTGGGGGCGGCTACACCTTC. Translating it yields CASSLVVGGGYTF.

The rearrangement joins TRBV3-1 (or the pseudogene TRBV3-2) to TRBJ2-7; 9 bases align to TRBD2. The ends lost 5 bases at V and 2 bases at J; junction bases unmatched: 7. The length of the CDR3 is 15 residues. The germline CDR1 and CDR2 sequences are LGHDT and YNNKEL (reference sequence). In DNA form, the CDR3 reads TGTGCCAGCAGCGGTAGCGGGGGCCAGACCTACGAGCAGTACTTC. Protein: CASSGSGGQTYEQYF.

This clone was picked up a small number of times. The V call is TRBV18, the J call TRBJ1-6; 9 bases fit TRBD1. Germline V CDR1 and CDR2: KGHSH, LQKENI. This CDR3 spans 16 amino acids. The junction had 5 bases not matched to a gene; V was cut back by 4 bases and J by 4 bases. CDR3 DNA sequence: TGTGCCAGCTCACGGCCCGGGACAGGGTATAATTCACCCCTCCACTTT. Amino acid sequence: CASSRPGTGYNSPLHF.

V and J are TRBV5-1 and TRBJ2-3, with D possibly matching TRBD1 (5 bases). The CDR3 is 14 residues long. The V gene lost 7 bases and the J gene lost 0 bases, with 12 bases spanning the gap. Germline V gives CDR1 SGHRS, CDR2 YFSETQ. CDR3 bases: TGCGCCAGCGTGAGGACACATAGCACAGATACGCAGTATTTT. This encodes CASVRTHSTDTQYF.

This CDR3 is CASSPRGGRYEQYF. CDR3 sequence (DNA): TGTGCCAGCAGCCCCCGCGGGGGGAGATACGAGCAGTACTTC. V and J are TRBV7-8 and TRBJ2-7, with TRBD2 matching over 8 bases. V was clipped by 5 bases and J by 4 bases; unmatched bases: 7. Germline V gene data show CDR1 as SGHVS and CDR2 as FQNEAQ. The CDR3 extends over 14 amino acids.

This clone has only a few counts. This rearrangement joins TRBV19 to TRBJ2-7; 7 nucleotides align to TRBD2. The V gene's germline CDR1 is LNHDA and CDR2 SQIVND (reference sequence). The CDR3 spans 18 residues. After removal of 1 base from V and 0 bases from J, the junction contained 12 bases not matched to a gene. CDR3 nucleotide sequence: TGTGCCAGTAGTATAGGGTCGTCGAGCGGGGAACTCTCCTACGAGCAGTACTTC. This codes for CASSIGSSSGELSYEQYF. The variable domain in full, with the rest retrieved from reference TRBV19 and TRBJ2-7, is DGGITQSPKYLFRKEGQNVTLSCEQNLNHDAMYWYRQDPGQGLRLIYYSQIVNDFQKGDIAEGYSVSREKKESFPLTVTSAQKNPTAFYLCASSIGSSSGELSYEQYFGPGTRLTVT.

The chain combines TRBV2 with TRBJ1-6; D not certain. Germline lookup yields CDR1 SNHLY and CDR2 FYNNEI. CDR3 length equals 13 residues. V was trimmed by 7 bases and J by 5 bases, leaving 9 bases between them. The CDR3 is CASNLRDNSPLHF. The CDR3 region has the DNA TGTGCCAGCAATTTACGGGATAATTCACCCCTCCACTTT.

The CDR3 bases are TGTGCCAGCAGCAACCGGGGGGCCCTCCACTTT. This translates into CASSNRGALHF. The genes are TRBV6-5 and TRBJ1-6, with D perhaps TRBD1 (5 bases). CDR1 and CDR2 from the germline V gene are MNHEY and SVGAGI. This CDR3 spans 11 amino acids. Deletions cut 6 bases from V and 14 bases from J, with 11 bases between.

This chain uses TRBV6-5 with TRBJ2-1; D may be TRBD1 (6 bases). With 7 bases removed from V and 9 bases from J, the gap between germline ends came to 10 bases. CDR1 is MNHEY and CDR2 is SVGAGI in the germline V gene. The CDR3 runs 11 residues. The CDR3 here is CASKDRREQFF. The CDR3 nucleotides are TGTGCCAGCAAAGACAGGCGTGAGCAGTTCTTC.

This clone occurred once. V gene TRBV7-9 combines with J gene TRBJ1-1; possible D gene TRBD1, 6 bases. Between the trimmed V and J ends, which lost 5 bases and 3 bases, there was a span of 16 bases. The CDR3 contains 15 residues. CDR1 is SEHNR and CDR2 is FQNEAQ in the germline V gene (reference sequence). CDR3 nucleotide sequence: TGTGCCAGCAGCCCGACCTGGGGGCGGGACACTGAAGCTTTCTTT. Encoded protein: CASSPTWGRDTEAFF.

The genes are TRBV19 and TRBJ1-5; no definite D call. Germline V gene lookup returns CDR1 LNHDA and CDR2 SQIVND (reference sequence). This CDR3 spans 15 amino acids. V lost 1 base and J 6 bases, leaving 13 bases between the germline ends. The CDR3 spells CASSIVVGNSQPQHF. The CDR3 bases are TGTGCCAGTAGTATAGTAGTGGGCAACTCTCAGCCCCAGCATTTT.

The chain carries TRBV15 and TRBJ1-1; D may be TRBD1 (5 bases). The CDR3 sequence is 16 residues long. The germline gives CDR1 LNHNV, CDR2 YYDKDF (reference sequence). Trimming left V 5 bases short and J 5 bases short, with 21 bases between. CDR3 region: CATSPRTARVRTEAFF. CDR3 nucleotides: TGTGCCACCAGCCCGCGGACCGCCAGGGTGAGGACTGAAGCTTTCTTT.

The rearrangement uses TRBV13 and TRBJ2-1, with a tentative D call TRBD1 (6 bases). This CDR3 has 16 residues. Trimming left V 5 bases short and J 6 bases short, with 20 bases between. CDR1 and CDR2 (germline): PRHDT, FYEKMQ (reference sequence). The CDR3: CASSALGTQDFNEQFF. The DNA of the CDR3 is TGTGCCAGCAGCGCATTAGGGACACAGGATTTCAATGAGCAGTTCTTC.

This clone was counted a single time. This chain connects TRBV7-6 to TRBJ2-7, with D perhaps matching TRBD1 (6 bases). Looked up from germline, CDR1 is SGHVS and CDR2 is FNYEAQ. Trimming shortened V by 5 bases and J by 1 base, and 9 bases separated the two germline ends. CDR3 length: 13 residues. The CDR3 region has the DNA TGTGCCAGCAGCCAAGGACAGTCCTACGAGCAGTACTTC. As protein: CASSQGQSYEQYF.

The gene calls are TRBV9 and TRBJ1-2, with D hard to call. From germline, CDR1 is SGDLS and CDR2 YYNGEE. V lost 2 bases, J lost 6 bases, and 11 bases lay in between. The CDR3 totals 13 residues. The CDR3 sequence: CASSVRGVNGYTF. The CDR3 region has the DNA TGTGCCAGCAGCGTCCGGGGAGTAAATGGCTACACCTTC.